Listed below are T cell receptor beta chains from one sample, sequenced in a study of T-cell reconstitution after alpha-beta-depleted transplantation in children. Using its own MiXCR run on the PCR reads, TCRdb lists one record per CDR3 protein. The table lists under 850,000 distinct CDR3 sequences, over 10% of them singletons. Sequences were derived from PBMCs, sampled before TCRalphabeta/CD19-depleted stem cell transplant. The receptors were gathered from a girl aged 2 to 9 with congenital amegakaryocytic thrombocytopenia, due to receive a stem cell transplant. Both conserved end residues are trimmed from each CDR3. Fields, in order: V gene, J gene, CDR3 protein.

TRBV18	TRBJ2-5	ASSPRRVEETQY
TRBV5-1	TRBJ2-5	ASSLTSGREYQETQY
TRBV29-1	TRBJ2-1	SVGVVEQF
TRBV4-1	TRBJ1-6	ASSQGGQDGVSPLH
TRBV9	TRBJ2-2	ASSPRSFRAGELF
TRBV20-1	TRBJ2-1	SAGMWNEQF
TRBV5-1	TRBJ2-2	ASSFGGSAGELF
TRBV7-9	TRBJ2-7	AIRTSGSLHEQY
TRBV12-3/TRBV12-4	TRBJ2-1	ASSWGTSARGEQF
TRBV5-5	TRBJ2-3	ASSPRGEGSTDTQY
TRBV5-1	TRBJ2-1	ASSLVPTSGSYEQF
TRBV20-1	TRBJ1-2	SARSDKINYGYT
TRBV7-9	TRBJ2-7	ASSFGSGNYEQY
TRBV12-3/TRBV12-4	TRBJ2-4	ASSPRLAGSLVGIQY
TRBV24-1	TRBJ2-2	ATSDSLVRAGELF
TRBV7-8	TRBJ2-1	ASISGREINEQF
TRBV28	TRBJ2-7	ASSFNAGGSYEQY
TRBV12-3/TRBV12-4	TRBJ2-7	ASSIGLAGYEQY
TRBV28	TRBJ2-7	ATSEGSWYEQY
TRBV5-1	TRBJ2-3	ASSLNRALTDTQY
TRBV2	TRBJ2-6	ASKRGTNVLT
TRBV27	TRBJ1-2	ASSLWLIRANYGYT
TRBV12-3/TRBV12-4	TRBJ2-5	ASSFGQTQY
TRBV5-1	TRBJ2-7	ASRWLAGGQGVSYEQY
TRBV12-3/TRBV12-4	TRBJ2-7	ASSKQVNEQY
TRBV7-2	TRBJ2-7	ASSPWTSGSYEQY
TRBV5-1	TRBJ2-7	ASSWKDRDPPYEQY
TRBV12-3/TRBV12-4	TRBJ2-5	ASSLGTGVQETQY
TRBV29-1	TRBJ1-2	SVEPTGGNGYT
TRBV25-1	TRBJ2-6	ASSVALGVEGANVLT
TRBV7-2	TRBJ2-3	ASSLRQHTQY
TRBV15	TRBJ1-1	ATSSVRNTEAF
TRBV4-1	TRBJ1-3	ASSHSGNTIY
TRBV20-1	TRBJ2-1	SASQASYNEQF
TRBV11-2	TRBJ2-1	ASSSLTRDRVKGSYNEQF
TRBV27	TRBJ2-7	ASRSKLAPVSYEQY
TRBV20-1	TRBJ2-7	SASTGTDSSYEQY
TRBV12-3/TRBV12-4	TRBJ2-5	ASSTGGRETQY
TRBV7-9	TRBJ2-1	ASSPGPLALYNEQF
TRBV5-1	TRBJ2-1	ASSFLISGDNEQF
TRBV20-1	TRBJ2-5	SGERQETQY
TRBV28	TRBJ1-1	ASSLATGAYMNTEAF
TRBV18	TRBJ2-7	ASSPQQGEVGEQY
TRBV5-1	TRBJ2-5	ASSGGLAGASEETQY
TRBV3-1	TRBJ2-7	ASSHMASIDEQY
TRBV27	TRBJ1-2	ASSLSAGGYGYT
TRBV2	TRBJ1-1	ASSYLSRQNTEAF
TRBV10-3	TRBJ1-6	AISESTSVNSPLH
TRBV20-1	TRBJ1-3	SAPAEGLSSGNTIY
TRBV5-1	TRBJ1-1	ASSFQLNTEAF
TRBV4-2	TRBJ2-3	ASSRSTSEDPDTQY
TRBV25-1	TRBJ1-1	ASSVGASTEAF
TRBV7-9	TRBJ2-1	ASSPPEIWNEQF
TRBV20-1	TRBJ2-2	SAPTLGTSGNTGELF
TRBV11-2	TRBJ2-2	ASSLTGLRGTGELF